Listed below are T cell receptor beta chains from one sample, sequenced in a study of blood T cell repertoires in COVID-19. Profiled with immunoSEQ multiplex PCR; TCRdb holds only in-frame clones, not every one. The sample consists of more than 150,000 clones, more than 65% of them appearing once. The sequencing input was peripheral blood. These receptors were collected from a woman in her forties or fifties with acute or convalescent COVID-19. Each CDR3 is given with its conserved first and last residue. A D gene is named only where the DNA matches it firmly. Clone size is shown for a subset of rows, as once, few, many or a class of expanded clone.

d_gene	j_gene	abundance	v_gene	CDR3aa	CDR3nt
NA	TRBJ1-1	NA	TRBV12-3/TRBV12-4	CASSPDTEAFF	TGTGCCAGCAGCCCAGACACTGAAGCTTTCTTT
TRBD2	TRBJ2-5	NA	TRBV9	CASSPGLAGGETQYF	TGTGCCAGCAGCCCCGGACTAGCGGGGGGAGAGACCCAGTACTTC
TRBD1	TRBJ1-1	NA	TRBV3-1/TRBV3-2	CASSPGQPNTEAFF	TGTGCCAGCAGCCCGGGACAGCCGAACACTGAAGCTTTCTTT
NA	TRBJ1-3	NA	TRBV7-8	CASSRDRNSGNTIYF	TGTGCCAGCAGCCGAGACAGGAACTCTGGAAACACCATATATTTT
NA	TRBJ1-6	NA	TRBV19	CASSPNGATNSPLHF	TGTGCCAGTAGTCCAAACGGAGCTACGAATTCACCCCTCCACTTT
TRBD1	TRBJ1-5	NA	TRBV6-5	CASSRDRGPQPQHF	TGTGCCAGCAGTCGGGACAGGGGGCCCCAACCCCAGCATTTT
NA	TRBJ2-1	NA	TRBV7-2	CASSPLAGIPYNEQFF	TGTGCCAGCAGCCCCCTGGCGGGCATACCCTACAATGAGCAGTTCTTC
NA	TRBJ1-2	once	TRBV4-3	CASSQNTGLGYTF	TGCGCCAGCAGCCAAAATACAGGGTTGGGCTACACCTTC
NA	TRBJ1-2	NA	TRBV30	CAWIGQRFTNYGYTF	TGTGCCTGGATCGGACAGCGATTCACTAACTATGGCTACACCTTC
NA	TRBJ2-7	NA	TRBV6-2/TRBV6-3	CASRPTAGEQYF	TGTGCCAGCAGGCCTACAGCGGGCGAGCAGTACTTC
NA	TRBJ2-5	NA	TRBV19	CASSILGEWETQYF	TGTGCCAGTAGTATCCTAGGGGAATGGGAGACCCAGTACTTC
NA	TRBJ2-1	NA	TRBV6-1	CASSDAAEGLRGSYNEQFF	TGTGCCAGCAGTGATGCGGCAGAGGGACTCCGGGGGTCCTACAATGAGCAGTTCTTC
NA	TRBJ2-2	NA	TRBV5-1	CASTEDSSNTGELFF	TGCGCCAGCACCGAGGACAGTTCGAACACCGGGGAGCTGTTTTTT
NA	TRBJ1-5	NA	TRBV2	CASSHKGRISNQPQHF	TGTGCCAGCAGCCACAAGGGGCGTATTAGCAATCAGCCCCAGCATTTT
NA	TRBJ1-2	few	TRBV14	CASSQDIQAGFRGYTF	TGTGCCAGCAGCCAAGATATACAGGCTGGATTTAGAGGCTACACCTTC
TRBD1	TRBJ1-1	NA	TRBV4-1	CASSQVPGTGKAFF	TGCGCCAGCAGCCAAGTGCCCGGGACAGGGAAAGCTTTCTTT
NA	TRBJ1-3	NA	TRBV3-1/TRBV3-2	CASSQDLGRVLSGNTIYF	TGTGCCAGCAGCCAAGATCTAGGCAGGGTCCTCTCTGGAAACACCATATATTTT
NA	TRBJ1-4	NA	TRBV19	CASSMMLAGKGEKLFF	TGTGCCAGTAGTATGATGTTGGCAGGGAAGGGGGAAAAACTGTTTTTT
TRBD1	TRBJ1-2	NA	TRBV23-1	CASSHPDREGYTF	TGCGCCAGCAGTCACCCGGACAGGGAGGGCTACACCTTC
NA	TRBJ1-1	NA	TRBV7-2	CASSLDGSGKAFF	TGTGCCAGCAGCTTAGATGGCAGCGGTAAAGCTTTCTTT
NA	TRBJ1-2	once	TRBV11-2	CASSFRGSYTF	TGTGCCAGCAGCTTCCGGGGGTCCTACACCTTC
NA	TRBJ2-7	NA	TRBV11-2	CASSSTGTAAYEQYF	TGTGCCAGCAGCTCTACCGGGACTGCGGCCTACGAGCAGTACTTC
TRBD1	TRBJ2-1	NA	TRBV2	CASSGDRGWDEQFF	TGTGCCAGCAGTGGAGACAGGGGTTGGGATGAGCAGTTCTTC
NA	TRBJ1-1	NA	TRBV15	CATSRKWAGNTEAFF	TGTGCCACCAGCAGGAAATGGGCGGGGAACACTGAAGCTTTCTTT
TRBD2	TRBJ2-3	NA	TRBV23-1	CASRLGRLPGGGTDTQYF	TGCGCCAGCAGACTCGGAAGGCTACCGGGCGGGGGAACAGATACGCAGTATTTT